The 10 T cell receptor beta chains reported below all come from one sample, sequenced in a study of CD8 T cells in Susac syndrome. After extraction with the RNeasy kit, roughly 0.45 to 1 ug of the RNA was reverse transcribed using random hexamers. TCRdb analysed the immunoSEQ multiplex PCR reads with MiXCR anew, one entry per CDR3 protein. Of hundreds of thousands of distinct CDR3 sequences detected, roughly 85% appear once; the ten largest clones hold over 0.1%. Sequencing was performed on CD8+ T cells from PBMCs. These receptors all come from a human donor with multiple sclerosis.

This chain links TRBV7-9 with TRBJ2-7; D unclear. V lost 5 bases and J lost 1, with 9 bases in between. This CDR3 region has 13 residues. CDR1 is SEHNR and CDR2 is FQNEAQ in the germline V gene (reference sequence). The CDR3 loop is CASSEDASYEQYF. In DNA form, the CDR3 reads TGTGCCAGCAGCGAAGACGCTTCCTACGAGCAGTACTTC.

V is TRBV14 and J is TRBJ2-1, with TRBD1 as a possible D gene (5 bases). Germline V gives CDR1 SGHDN, CDR2 FVKESK. The CDR3 is made up of 16 amino acids. Between the trimmed V and J ends, which lost 2 bases and 10 bases, there was a span of 21 bases. The CDR3 here is CASSQRGSRPLGEQFF. As DNA, the CDR3 is TGTGCCAGCAGCCAAAGGGGTAGTAGGCCTTTGGGGGAGCAGTTCTTC.

The gene calls are TRBV12-5 and TRBJ1-1; D possibly corresponds to TRBD1 (6 bases). The germline V gene encodes CDR1 LGHNT and CDR2 FRNRAP. CDR3 length: 14 residues. V lost 2 bases and J 7 bases, leaving 14 bases between the germline ends. The DNA of the CDR3 is TGTGCTAGTGGTTTGCGCAGGGGAGACAGTGAAGCTTTCTTT. Its protein is CASGLRRGDSEAFF.

The chain combines TRBV1 with TRBJ2-5; the table assigns TRBD1, which was not confirmed against the DNA. TRBV1 is given as a pseudogene. This CDR3 comprises 15 residues. The CDR3 sequence is CTSSPGVRGVKTQYF. For the CDR3, the DNA is TGCACCAGCAGCCCCGGGGTGAGAGGGGTAAAGACCCAGTACTTC.

This chain joins TRBV4-1 and TRBJ2-7; 8 bases align to TRBD2. Trimming removed 2 bases from V and 1 base from J; junction bases left unmatched: 4. Germline loops: CDR1 MGHRA, CDR2 YSYEKL. CDR3 size: 15 residues. The CDR3 DNA reads as TGCGCCAGCAGCCAAACGGGAGGGAGGTCCTACGAGCAGTACTTC. It translates to CASSQTGGRSYEQYF.

This chain uses TRBV29-1 with TRBJ2-5; D ambiguous. The CDR3 is made up of 10 amino acids. Germline loops: CDR1 SQVTM, CDR2 ANQGSEA. V gave up 5 bases and J gave up 2 bases, with 3 bases separating them. The CDR3 region has the DNA TGCAGCGTTTCGCAAGAGACCCAGTACTTC. Its translation: CSVSQETQYF. The variable domain in full, completed from reference TRBV29-1 and TRBJ2-5, reads SAVISQKPSRDICQRGTSLTIQCQVDSQVTMMFWYRQQPGQSLTLIATANQGSEATYESGFVIDKFPISRPNLTFSTLTVSNMSPEDSSIYLCSVSQETQYFGPGTRLLVL.

This sequence joins TRBV7-2 and TRBJ2-3; D is perhaps TRBD1 (5 bases). CDR3 length: 14 amino acids. Trimming removed 4 bases from V and 9 bases from J, with 17 bases in between. CDR1 SGHTA and CDR2 FQGNSA come from the germline V gene. The CDR3 loop reads CASSSPSGRPTQYF. CDR3 DNA sequence: TGTGCCAGCAGCTCCCCCTCAGGGCGCCCCACGCAGTATTTT. The full variable domain, with the rest looked up from reference TRBV7-2 and TRBJ2-3, is GAGVSQSPSNKVTEKGKDVELRCDPISGHTALYWYRQSLGQGLEFLIYFQGNSAPDKSGLPSDRFSAERTGGSVSTLTIQRTQQEDSAVYLCASSSPSGRPTQYFGPGTRLTVL.

The chain uses TRBV29-1 and TRBJ1-2, with D uncertain. There are 12 residues in the CDR3. Germline loops: CDR1 SQVTM, CDR2 ANQGSEA. The V and J ends lost 5 bases and 6 bases respectively, with 13 bases between them. DNA of the CDR3: TGCAGCGTTAAGCGCGGCATTAATGGCTACACCTTC. Encoded protein: CSVKRGINGYTF.

V and J are TRBV10-3 and TRBJ1-1, with unresolved D. Per germline, CDR1 ENHRY and CDR2 SYGVKD. Deletions cut 7 bases from V and 2 bases from J, with 14 bases between. The CDR3 runs to 14 residues. The CDR3 spells CAIIQERDNTEAFF. CDR3 coding DNA: TGTGCCATCATCCAGGAAAGGGATAACACTGAAGCTTTCTTT.

V usage is TRBV28 and J usage is TRBJ2-1, with D perhaps matching TRBD1 (7 bases). This CDR3 contains 13 residues. Trimming pared 2 bases from V and 6 bases from J, leaving 8 bases between. The germline V gene has CDR1 MDHEN and CDR2 SYDVKM. CDR3 protein: CASSLQGGNEQFF. The CDR3 DNA reads as TGTGCCAGCAGTTTACAGGGGGGCAATGAGCAGTTCTTC. Looking up the rest from reference TRBV28 and TRBJ2-1 gives the full variable domain: DVKVTQSSRYLVKRTGEKVFLECVQDMDHENMFWYRQDPGLGLRLIYFSYDVKMKEKGDIPEGYSVSREKKERFSLILESASTNQTSMYLCASSLQGGNEQFFGPGTRLTVL.